Described below is a single T cell receptor (beta chain) sequence and its context. No cognate antigen has been identified for it. No qualities accompany the bases; no much larger clone lies one base away. This sample was included in a study of CD8+CD57+ T cells in acquired aplastic anemia (dated by TCRdb to 2016 to 2019). A note on the overall study: Extracted DNA from sorted CD4+ and CD8+ cells averaged around 3.3 ug, ranging from about 0.17 to 30 ug. A CD8+CD57+ expansion meant a frequency higher than the mean frequency seen in healthy subjects. Here is what the overall study found, with its caveats: Although under 35 CD8+ CDR3 sequences were shared by patients and controls, these sequences appeared highly expressed in patients and within the immunodominant clones of patients. CD8+ Simpson's diversity did not differ significantly between patients and healthy controls (P=0.060).

V loses 2 bases, J loses 6 bases, and the germline ends lie 4 bases apart. Looking up the germline V gene (reference sequence) yields CDR1 LGHDT and CDR2 YNNKEL. The CDR3 has 12 amino acids, counting the end cysteine and phenylalanine. Only the CDR3 DNA stays, 36 bases, in frame from base 1. Patients chosen for sequencing had shown expansion of CD8+CD57+ cells by flow cytometry. Every patient had a diagnosis of severe acquired aplastic anemia based on International Study of Aplastic Anemia and Agranulocytosis and Camitta criteria. No therapy had been received by the patients at the time of blood sampling. TCR repertoires of sorted CD4+ and CD8+ blood T cells from severe aplastic anemia patients and healthy subjects were deep-sequenced in the study. Patients were enrolled under clinicaltrials.gov protocols 00001620, 01623167, 00001397, 00071045, 00081523 and 00961064 in the USA. Ficoll-Paque density gradient centrifugation was used to isolate peripheral blood mononuclear cells. CD4+ and CD8+ T cells were sorted by FACS or magnetic beads before DNA extraction.

TCR beta VDJ combination and CDR3 sequence profiling used genomic DNA as the template. An Illumina HiSeq 2000 was used for TCR repertoire sequencing. As for the original processing: Repertoires were assessed using TRBV/TRBJ rearrangement plots, CDR3 size and DJ length profiles, and Simpson's diversity index. The most abundant DNA sequence in the deep sequencing data was taken as the immunodominant clone. CDR3 amino acid sequences were screened for sharing across subjects and were compared with published repertoires and the VDJdb database. Starting from the raw public reads, TCRdb applied fastp trimming at Q25, assembled clones with MiXCR and retained in-frame beta chains. Every entry covers one CDR3 protein and lists the most common genes and DNA from its rows. TCRdb, not the authors, supplied the V and J calls. This sample gives under 500,000 distinct CDR3 sequences in total; around a third of them show up just once. Nearly 0.85% of the sample is taken by the ten largest.

This clonotype originated in a human donor with aplastic anemia. The sequencing input was sorted CD4+, CD8+, or CD8+CD57+ T cells (not recorded which) from PBMCs. The chain is made from TRBV3-1 and TRBJ1-4, with the D gene too uncertain to name. The DNA sequence is TGTGCCAGCAGCCAATTCGATGAAAAACTGTTTTTT. Its product reads: CASSQFDEKLFF.